This T cell receptor (beta chain) derives from a study of CD8+ T cells in alopecia areata. Study-level findings and limits: The study found higher clonality in lesional than normal scalp, especially in alopecia totalis/universalis. Possibly as an HLA-related effect, TCR sharing across patients appeared less clear than in mice. Researchers say the link of baseline CD8+ expansion to response remains uncertain, with one nonresponder.

The authors extracted RNA and reverse transcribed it into cDNA as the sequencing template. Measured with immunoSEQ multiplex PCR; TCRdb has only the in-frame clones, and not every one. The top ten hold roughly 0.93% of the sample, which has about 260,000 clones, around 64% seen once. V was shortened by 6 bases and J by 2 bases, with 13 bases between the two germline ends. CDR1 and CDR2 from the germline V gene are MNHEY and SMNVEV (reference sequence). The length of the CDR3 is 14 residues. Remarks on this clone: Its antigen remains unidentified.

Stated treatment: oral pan-JAK inhibitor, 5-10 mg twice daily. Lesional scalp punch biopsies and peripheral blood came from alopecia areata patients. The origin of this receptor is a human donor with alopecia areata. The material sequenced was CD4+ T cells sorted from blood, taken between weeks 51 and 52, from a patient treated with tofacitinib. The chain combines TRBV27 with TRBJ2-5, with D perhaps matching TRBD2 (6 bases). CDR3 residues: CASRAGDSQETQYF. The CDR3 coding sequence is TGTGCCAGCAGGGCCGGGGACTCTCAAGAGACCCAGTACTTC.